Shown below are 28 T cell receptor beta chains from a single sample sequenced in a study of T cell changes during pregnancy in multiple sclerosis. Produced via immunoSEQ multiplex PCR; TCRdb's table is partial and in-frame only. Of around 70,000 clones in the sample, approximately 91% were seen once. Sequencing was performed on peripheral blood, taken in the third trimester of pregnancy. The origin of the receptors is a female donor with multiple sclerosis, enrolled in a pregnancy study.

The chain's CDR3 is CASSEEAGRDEQYF. CDR3 in DNA: TGTGCCAGCAGTGAAGAGGCAGGGAGGGACGAGCAGTACTTC. This chain uses TRBV6-1 with TRBJ2-7; 7 positions match TRBD2. Unmatched junction bases numbered 5, after V lost 1 base and J lost 5 bases. This CDR3 contains 14 residues. Looked up from germline, CDR1 is MNHNS and CDR2 is SASEGT.

This rearrangement joins TRBV7-8 to TRBJ2-1; D may be TRBD2 (6 bases). CDR1 and CDR2 (germline): SGHVS, FQNEAQ. CDR3 length: 13 residues. V lost 6 bases and J 7 bases, leaving 13 bases between the germline ends. The CDR3 reads CASSFGAGNEQFF. The CDR3 nucleotides are TGTGCCAGCAGTTTCGGAGCGGGTAATGAGCAGTTCTTC. Looking up the rest from reference TRBV7-8 and TRBJ2-1 gives the full variable domain: GAGVSQSPRYKVAKRGQDVALRCDPISGHVSLFWYQQALGQGPEFLTYFQNEAQLDKSGLPSDRFFAERPEGSVSTLKIQRTQQEDSAVYLCASSFGAGNEQFFGPGTRLTVL.

The rearrangement links TRBV30 to TRBJ1-4, with D unresolved. Germline V gives CDR1 GTSNPN, CDR2 SVGIG (reference sequence). This CDR3 spans 11 amino acids. Trimming removed 0 bases at V and 7 bases at J, with 3 bases between. This chain's CDR3 is CAWSVAEKLFF. The CDR3 region has the DNA TGTGCCTGGAGTGTAGCTGAAAAACTGTTTTTT.

The genes are TRBV5-6 and TRBJ2-1; TRBD1 matches at 7 bases. Trimming cost V 1 base and J 8 bases; bases outside gene matches: 12. Germline lookup yields CDR1 SGHDT and CDR2 YYEEEE. The length of the CDR3 is 16 residues. The CDR3: CASSLLLTGAPDEQFF. DNA for the CDR3: TGTGCCAGCAGCTTGTTGTTAACAGGGGCGCCCGATGAGCAGTTCTTC.

This rearrangement joins TRBV30 to TRBJ1-1; 7 bases map to TRBD1. Germline V gene sequence: CDR1 GTSNPN, CDR2 SVGIG (reference sequence). The trim removed 3 bases at V and 3 bases at J, leaving 4 bases unmatched. This CDR3 is built from 13 residues. CDR3 coding DNA: TGTGCCTGGAGATTGACAGGGTACACTGAAGCTTTCTTT. Residues: CAWRLTGYTEAFF. The full variable domain, its missing parts supplied by reference TRBV30 and TRBJ1-1, is SQTIHQWPATLVQPVGSPLSLECTVEGTSNPNLYWYRQAAGRGLQLLFYSVGIGQISSEVPQNLSASRPQDRQFILSSKKLLLSDSGFYLCAWRLTGYTEAFFGQGTRLTVV.

The chain combines TRBV5-1 with TRBJ2-7; D possibly corresponds to TRBD1 (6 bases). CDR3 length: 15 amino acids. Germline V gene sequence: CDR1 SGHRS, CDR2 YFSETQ. V was shortened by 5 bases and J by 0 bases, with 15 bases between the two germline ends. The CDR3 sequence: CASSMLEDSSYEQYF. As DNA, the CDR3 is TGCGCCAGCAGTATGCTCGAGGACAGCTCCTACGAGCAGTACTTC.

The chain couples TRBV27 to TRBJ1-5; D may be TRBD1 (6 bases). Germline values: CDR1 MNHEY, CDR2 SMNVEV (reference sequence). This CDR3 comprises 15 residues. V lost 3 bases and J 5 bases, leaving 14 bases between the germline ends. CDR3 loop: CASSLAYTGHQPQHF. Written as DNA, the CDR3 is TGTGCCAGCAGTTTGGCGTATACAGGGCATCAGCCCCAGCATTTT.

This chain connects TRBV2 to TRBJ1-4; 10 bases are a match to TRBD1. J gave up 7 bases and V 3 bases, and 8 bases lay outside the gene matches. The CDR3 extends over 16 amino acids. The germline gives CDR1 SNHLY, CDR2 FYNNEI. CDR3 nucleotide sequence: TGTGCCAGCAGTGAGGCCGGGACAGGGGCCCCTGAAAAACTGTTTTTT. Translated: CASSEAGTGAPEKLFF.

The V gene is TRBV5-1, the J gene TRBJ1-1, with TRBD1 matching 12 bases. V lost 7 bases, J lost 1 base, and 8 bases stayed unmatched. The length of the CDR3 is 16 residues. Looked up from germline, CDR1 is SGHRS and CDR2 is YFSETQ. CDR3 sequence: CASSGTGGRANTEAFF. The CDR3 coding sequence is TGCGCCAGCTCCGGGACAGGGGGCCGAGCGAACACTGAAGCTTTCTTT.

This rearrangement joins TRBV7-3 to TRBJ2-7, with 12 bases aligning to TRBD2. CDR3 length: 14 amino acids. J gave up 6 bases and V 5 bases, and 5 bases lay outside the gene matches. From germline, CDR1 is SGHTA and CDR2 FQGTGA. As DNA, the CDR3 is TGTGCCAGCAGCCGGACTAGCGGGGCGGGCGAGCAGTACTTC. Translation gives CASSRTSGAGEQYF.

This clone has only one observation. This sequence joins TRBV19 and TRBJ2-3; 8 nucleotides agree with TRBD1. Germline V gene sequence: CDR1 LNHDA, CDR2 SQIVND (reference sequence). V lost 7 bases to trimming and J lost 5 bases; unmatched junction nucleotides: 8. This CDR3 comprises 14 residues. The DNA of the CDR3 is TGTGCCAGTACATCCGGGACAGGCAAAGATACGCAGTATTTT. It is translated as CASTSGTGKDTQYF.

Ten or more counts support this clone. The J gene is TRBJ1-2, the V gene TRBV2, with D perhaps TRBD1 (6 bases). Germline CDR1 reads SNHLY; CDR2 reads FYNNEI. CDR3 length: 13 amino acids. V was shortened by 11 bases and J by 0 bases, with 13 bases between the two germline ends. The CDR3 spells CAGSRDTNYGYTF. The CDR3 coding sequence is TGTGCCGGGTCCCGGGACACTAACTATGGCTACACCTTC.

The chain employs TRBV6-1 and TRBJ2-5; the D gene is possibly TRBD2 (6 bases). The CDR3 sequence is 14 residues long. Between the trimmed V and J ends, which lost 6 bases and 4 bases, there was a span of 15 bases. Per germline, CDR1 MNHNS and CDR2 SASEGT. The CDR3 is CASRPLARVETQYF. CDR3 nucleotide sequence: TGTGCCAGCAGACCGCTAGCGCGTGTAGAGACCCAGTACTTC.

V and J are TRBV7-8 and TRBJ2-7; D unclear. V lost 3 bases and J 2 bases, leaving 5 bases between the germline ends. This CDR3 region has 12 residues. The germline CDR1 and CDR2 sequences are SGHVS and FQNEAQ. Here the CDR3 reads CASSFLAYEQYF. The DNA of the CDR3 is TGTGCCAGCAGCTTCCTAGCCTACGAGCAGTACTTC. The whole variable domain, remainder taken from reference TRBV7-8 and TRBJ2-7, is GAGVSQSPRYKVAKRGQDVALRCDPISGHVSLFWYQQALGQGPEFLTYFQNEAQLDKSGLPSDRFFAERPEGSVSTLKIQRTQQEDSAVYLCASSFLAYEQYFGPGTRLTVT.

V and J are TRBV7-2 and TRBJ1-4, with unresolved D. The V gene lost 1 base and the J gene lost 10 bases, with 16 bases spanning the gap. The germline gives CDR1 SGHTA, CDR2 FQGNSA. The CDR3 contains 15 residues. CDR3: CASSLDPGFNVKLFF. In nucleotides, the CDR3 is TGTGCCAGCAGCTTAGACCCGGGTTTTAACGTAAAACTGTTTTTT.

The CDR3 spells CASGTTGGAYEQYF. CDR3 sequence (DNA): TGTGCCAGCGGAACGACAGGGGGCGCTTACGAGCAGTACTTC. This rearrangement joins TRBV18 to TRBJ2-7, with TRBD1 matching 10 bases. This CDR3 region has 14 residues. Germline V gene lookup returns CDR1 KGHSH and CDR2 LQKENI. The trim removed 8 bases at V and 4 bases at J, leaving 8 bases unmatched.

V is TRBV11-3 and J is TRBJ2-5, with D possibly TRBD2 on 5 matching bases. CDR1 and CDR2 from the germline V gene are SGHNT and YENEEA. The CDR3 sequence is 19 residues long. Trimming removed 5 bases at V and 5 bases at J, with 30 bases between. The CDR3 loop is CASSPKKKTEHTGSETQYF. CDR3 DNA sequence: TGTGCCAGCAGCCCCAAGAAGAAGACTGAACATACGGGGTCTGAGACCCAGTACTTC.

V and J are TRBV7-2 and TRBJ2-2; D may be TRBD1 (7 bases). Germline V lookup: CDR1 SGHTA, CDR2 FQGNSA. CDR3 length equals 15 residues. The ends were cut back, 4 bases at V and 3 bases at J, with 12 bases in the middle. The CDR3 bases are TGTGCCAGCAGCTCCCTCAGGGGGGACACCGGGGAGCTGTTTTTT. Residues: CASSSLRGDTGELFF.

This chain links TRBV6-5 with TRBJ1-1; D perhaps matches TRBD1 (6 bases). The germline gives CDR1 MNHEY, CDR2 SVGAGI. This CDR3 is 12 amino acids long. V gave up 0 bases and J gave up 11 bases, with 10 bases separating them. The CDR3: CASSYSTGSAFF. In nucleotides, the CDR3 is TGTGCCAGCAGTTACTCTACAGGGTCTGCTTTCTTT.

The V call is TRBV7-2, the J call TRBJ1-2, with D possibly being TRBD1 (6 bases). The CDR3 is 13 residues long. Between the trimmed V and J ends, which lost 5 bases and 9 bases, there was a span of 16 bases. Germline V CDR1 and CDR2: SGHTA, FQGNSA. CDR3 in amino acids: CASSAGGLDRYTF. CDR3 DNA sequence: TGTGCCAGCAGCGCCGGGGGGCTAGATCGCTACACCTTC.

The V and J genes are TRBV9 and TRBJ2-5, with 8 bases aligning to TRBD2. The junction had 10 bases not matched to a gene; V was cut back by 4 bases and J by 5 bases. The CDR3 loop spans 15 amino acids. Per the germline V gene, CDR1 is SGDLS and CDR2 is YYNGEE. CDR3 residues: CASSPSRGGWETQYF. The DNA of the CDR3 is TGTGCCAGCAGCCCCTCTCGCGGGGGGTGGGAGACCCAGTACTTC. The full variable domain, rest sourced from reference TRBV9 and TRBJ2-5, is DSGVTQTPKHLITATGQRVTLRCSPRSGDLSVYWYQQSLDQGLQFLIQYYNGEERAKGNILERFSAQQFPDLHSELNLSSLELGDSALYFCASSPSRGGWETQYFGPGTRLLVL.

Details on this clone: Relative to the germline gene, one junction end is altered; a read error may explain this. This chain's CDR3 is CASSKPGQGNIEAFF. For the CDR3, the DNA is TGTGCCAGCAGCAAGCCGGGACAGGGGAACATTGAAGCTTTCTTT. This chain links TRBV5-4 with TRBJ1-1; 10 positions match TRBD1. The germline CDR1 and CDR2 sequences are SGHNT and YYREEE (reference sequence). This CDR3 has 15 residues.

In this sample, this clone turned up a few times. This chain connects TRBV27 to TRBJ1-5; a possible D gene is TRBD1 (6 bases). Germline assignment: CDR1 MNHEY and CDR2 SMNVEV (reference sequence). The CDR3 totals 14 residues. V dropped 5 bases and J dropped 1 base, with 9 bases sitting between them. The CDR3 region has the DNA TGTGCCAGCAGTGTGGGGGCGAGCAATCAGCCCCAGCATTTT. Protein product: CASSVGASNQPQHF.

This rearrangement joins TRBV2 to TRBJ2-1; TRBD2 is a possible D gene (6 bases). Germline V gene sequence: CDR1 SNHLY, CDR2 FYNNEI. The CDR3 spans 11 residues. V dropped 9 bases and J dropped 7 bases, with 10 bases sitting between them. CDR3 sequence: CARSGRNEQFF. The CDR3 coding sequence is TGTGCCAGGTCAGGGAGGAATGAGCAGTTCTTC. Based on the CDR3 plus reference TRBV2 and TRBJ2-1, the full variable domain is EPEVTQTPSHQVTQMGQEVILRCVPISNHLYFYWYRQILGQKVEFLVSFYNNEISEKSEIFDDQFSVERPDGSNFTLKIRSTKLEDSAMYFCARSGRNEQFFGPGTRLTVL.

V is TRBV10-3 and J is TRBJ2-7; D gene unclear. The CDR3 sequence is 13 residues long. Deletions cut 4 bases from V and 0 bases from J, with 7 bases between. Germline lookup yields CDR1 ENHRY and CDR2 SYGVKD. CDR3 protein: CAISVGSSYEQYF. Here the CDR3 DNA reads TGTGCCATCAGTGTGGGCAGCTCCTACGAGCAGTACTTC.

This rearrangement joins TRBV18 to TRBJ1-1; no firm D call. V shed 0 bases and J shed 0 bases, with 8 bases lying between them. Germline CDR1 KGHSH, CDR2 LQKENI. This CDR3 spans 15 amino acids. CDR3 protein: CASSPPERMNTEAFF. The CDR3 DNA sequence: TGTGCCAGCTCACCACCGGAGAGGATGAACACTGAAGCTTTCTTT.

This clone was picked up one time. This chain joins TRBV10-3 and TRBJ2-5, with D unclear. The germline V gene has CDR1 ENHRY and CDR2 SYGVKD. The CDR3 is 12 amino acids. Trimming pared 3 bases from V and 3 bases from J, leaving 5 bases between. The CDR3 DNA follows: TGTGCCATCAGTGAATTCAAAGAGACCCAGTACTTC. The encoded protein is CAISEFKETQYF.

The chain carries TRBV11-3 and TRBJ1-1; tentative D call: TRBD1 (5 bases). Germline loops: CDR1 SGHNT, CDR2 YENEEA. V was clipped by 2 bases and J by 0 bases, with 13 bases between them. The CDR3 length is 16 residues. The CDR3 DNA is TGTGCCAGCAGCTTACAAACAGGCGGCATGAACACTGAAGCTTTCTTT. This translates into CASSLQTGGMNTEAFF.